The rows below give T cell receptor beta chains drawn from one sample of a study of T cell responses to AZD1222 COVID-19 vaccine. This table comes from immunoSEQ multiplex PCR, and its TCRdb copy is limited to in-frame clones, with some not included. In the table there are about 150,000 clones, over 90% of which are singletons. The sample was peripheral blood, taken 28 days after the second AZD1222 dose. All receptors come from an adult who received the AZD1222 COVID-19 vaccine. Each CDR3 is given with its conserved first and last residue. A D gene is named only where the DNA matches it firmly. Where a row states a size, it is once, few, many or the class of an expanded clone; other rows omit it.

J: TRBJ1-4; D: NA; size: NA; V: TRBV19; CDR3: CASTPGGGPLSNEKLFF; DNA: TGTGCCAGTACCCCAGGAGGGGGGCCGTTATCGAATGAAAAACTGTTTTTT
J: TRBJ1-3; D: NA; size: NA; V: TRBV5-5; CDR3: CASSNPYREEGPGNTIYF; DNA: TGTGCCAGCAGCAACCCCTACAGGGAGGAGGGCCCTGGAAACACCATATATTTT
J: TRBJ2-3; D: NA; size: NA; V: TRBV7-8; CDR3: CASIRRPTDTQYF; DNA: TGTGCCAGCATCCGACGGCCCACAGATACGCAGTATTTT
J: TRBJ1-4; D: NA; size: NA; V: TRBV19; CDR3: CATTGPQGPLLKLFF; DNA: TGTGCGACTACTGGACCCCAGGGGCCCTTACTGAAACTGTTTTTT
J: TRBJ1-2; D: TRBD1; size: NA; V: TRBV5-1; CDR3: CASSLEFVQGANYGYTF; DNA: TGCGCCAGCAGCTTGGAATTTGTTCAGGGGGCGAACTATGGCTACACCTTC
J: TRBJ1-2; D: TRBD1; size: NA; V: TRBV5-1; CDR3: CASSPGTGTTTLYGYTF; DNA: TGCGCCAGCAGCCCCGGGACAGGGACTACCACTCTCTATGGCTACACCTTC
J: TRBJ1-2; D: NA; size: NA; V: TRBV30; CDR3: CAWRFEFGYTF; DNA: TGTGCCTGGAGATTTGAATTTGGCTACACCTTC
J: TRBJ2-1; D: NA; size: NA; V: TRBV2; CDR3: CASMALLGPRGNEQFF; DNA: TGTGCCAGCATGGCTCTTTTGGGACCGAGGGGCAATGAGCAGTTCTTC
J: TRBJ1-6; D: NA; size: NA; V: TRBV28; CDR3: CASSPDRLVFFF; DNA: TGTGCCAGCAGCCCTGACAGGCTCGTTTTCTTCTTT
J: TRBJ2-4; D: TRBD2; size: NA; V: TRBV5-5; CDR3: CASSLVFQREGNIQYF; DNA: TGTGCCAGCAGCTTGGTGTTCCAGCGGGAGGGAAACATTCAGTACTTC
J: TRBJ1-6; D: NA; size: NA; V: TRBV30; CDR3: CAWSVLSLISPLHF; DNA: TGTGCCTGGAGTGTACTCAGCCTAATTTCACCCCTCCACTTT
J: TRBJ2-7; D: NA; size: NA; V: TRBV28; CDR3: CASRSSRGIRYEQYF; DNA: TGTGCCAGCCGAAGTTCGAGGGGGATAAGGTACGAGCAGTACTTC
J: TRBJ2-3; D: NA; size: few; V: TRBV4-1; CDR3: CASSQIDLVSTDTQYF; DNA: TGCGCCAGCAGCCAAATCGACCTAGTCAGCACAGATACGCAGTATTTT
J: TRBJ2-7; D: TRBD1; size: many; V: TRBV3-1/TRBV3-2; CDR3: CASSQPGQGHYEQYF; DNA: TGTGCCAGCAGCCAACCCGGACAGGGACACTACGAGCAGTACTTC
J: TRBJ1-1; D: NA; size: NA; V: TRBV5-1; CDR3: CASSLDMNTEAFF; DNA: TGCGCCAGCAGCCTGGATATGAACACTGAAGCTTTCTTT
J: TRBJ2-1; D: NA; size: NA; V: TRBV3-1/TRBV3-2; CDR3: CASSLGGRPGVQFF; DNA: TGTGCCAGCAGCCTGGGTGGTAGGCCGGGGGTGCAGTTCTTC
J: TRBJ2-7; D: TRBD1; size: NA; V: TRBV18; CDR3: CASSSGTGVSYEQYF; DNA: TGTGCCAGCTCGTCCGGGACAGGGGTATCCTACGAGCAGTACTTC
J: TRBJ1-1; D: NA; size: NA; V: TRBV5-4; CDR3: CASGKGVNTEAFF; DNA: TGTGCCAGCGGTAAGGGAGTTAACACTGAAGCTTTCTTT
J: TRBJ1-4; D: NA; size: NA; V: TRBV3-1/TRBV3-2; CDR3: CASSQAGYNEKLFF; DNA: TGTGCCAGCAGCCAAGCCGGCTATAATGAAAAACTGTTTTTT